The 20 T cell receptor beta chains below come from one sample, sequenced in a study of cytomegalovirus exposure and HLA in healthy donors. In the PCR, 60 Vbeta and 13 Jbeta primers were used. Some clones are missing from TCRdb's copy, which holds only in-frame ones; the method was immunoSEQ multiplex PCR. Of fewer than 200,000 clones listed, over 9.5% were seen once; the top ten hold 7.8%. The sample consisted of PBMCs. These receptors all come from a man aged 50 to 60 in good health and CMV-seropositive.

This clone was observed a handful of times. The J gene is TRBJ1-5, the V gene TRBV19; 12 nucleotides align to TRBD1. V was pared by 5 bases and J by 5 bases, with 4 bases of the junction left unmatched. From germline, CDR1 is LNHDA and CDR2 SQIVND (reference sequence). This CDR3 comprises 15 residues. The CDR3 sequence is CASSGGQGAYQPQHF. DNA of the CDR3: TGTGCCAGTAGTGGGGGACAGGGGGCCTATCAGCCCCAGCATTTT.

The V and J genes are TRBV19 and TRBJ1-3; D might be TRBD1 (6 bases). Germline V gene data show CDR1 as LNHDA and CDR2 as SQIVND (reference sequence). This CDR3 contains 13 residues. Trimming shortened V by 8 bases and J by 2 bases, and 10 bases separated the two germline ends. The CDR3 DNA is TGTGCCAGTCAAGACAGGACTGGAAACACCATATATTTT. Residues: CASQDRTGNTIYF.

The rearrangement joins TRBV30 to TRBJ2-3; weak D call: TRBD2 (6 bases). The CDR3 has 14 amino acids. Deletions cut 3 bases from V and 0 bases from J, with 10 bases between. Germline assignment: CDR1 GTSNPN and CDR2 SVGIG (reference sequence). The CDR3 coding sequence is TGTGCCTGGAGGGGTAGCGGAAGCACAGATACGCAGTATTTT. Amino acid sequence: CAWRGSGSTDTQYF.

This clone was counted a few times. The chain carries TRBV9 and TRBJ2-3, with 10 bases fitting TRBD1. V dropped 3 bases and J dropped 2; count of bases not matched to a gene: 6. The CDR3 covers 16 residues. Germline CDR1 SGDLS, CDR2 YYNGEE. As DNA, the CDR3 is TGTGCCAGCAGCGCCAGACAGGGGGCTTACACAGATACGCAGTATTTT. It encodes CASSARQGAYTDTQYF.

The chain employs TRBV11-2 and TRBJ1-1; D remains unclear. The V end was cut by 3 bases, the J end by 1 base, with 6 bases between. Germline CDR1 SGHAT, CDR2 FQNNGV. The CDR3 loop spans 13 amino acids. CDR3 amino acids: CASSLGENTEAFF. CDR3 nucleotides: TGTGCCAGCAGCTTGGGAGAGAACACTGAAGCTTTCTTT.

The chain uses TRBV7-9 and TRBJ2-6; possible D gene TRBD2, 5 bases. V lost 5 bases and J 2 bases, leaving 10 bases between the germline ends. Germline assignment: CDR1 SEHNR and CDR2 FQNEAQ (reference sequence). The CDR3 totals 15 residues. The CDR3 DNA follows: TGTGCCAGCAGCGCAAGGACTGCTGGGGCCAACGTCCTGACTTTC. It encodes CASSARTAGANVLTF.

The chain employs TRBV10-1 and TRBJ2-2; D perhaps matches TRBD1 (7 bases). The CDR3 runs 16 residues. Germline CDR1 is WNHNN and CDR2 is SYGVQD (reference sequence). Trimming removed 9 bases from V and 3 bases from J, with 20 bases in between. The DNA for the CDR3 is TGCGCCAGTAGTACAGGGGTTGGAGGGTACACCGGGGAGCTGTTTTTT. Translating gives CASSTGVGGYTGELFF.

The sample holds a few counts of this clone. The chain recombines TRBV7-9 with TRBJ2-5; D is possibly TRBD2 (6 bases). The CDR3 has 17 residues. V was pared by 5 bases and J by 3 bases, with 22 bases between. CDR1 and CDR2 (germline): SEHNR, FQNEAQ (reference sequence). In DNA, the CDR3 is TGTGCCAGCAGCCCGCCGGAATGGAGGGAGATCGAAGAGACCCAGTACTTC. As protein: CASSPPEWREIEETQYF.

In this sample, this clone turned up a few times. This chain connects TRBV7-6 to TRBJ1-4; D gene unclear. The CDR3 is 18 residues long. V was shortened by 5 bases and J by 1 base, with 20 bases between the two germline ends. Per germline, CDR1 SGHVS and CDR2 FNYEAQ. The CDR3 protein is CASSPFKGLTETNEKLFF. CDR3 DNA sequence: TGTGCCAGCAGCCCTTTTAAAGGATTGACTGAAACTAATGAAAAACTGTTTTTT.

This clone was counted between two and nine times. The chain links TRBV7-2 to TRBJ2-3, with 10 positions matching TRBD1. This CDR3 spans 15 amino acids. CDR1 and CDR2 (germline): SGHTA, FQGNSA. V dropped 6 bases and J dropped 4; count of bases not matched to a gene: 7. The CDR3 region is CASSLTGQGPDTQYF. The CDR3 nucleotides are TGTGCCAGCAGTTTAACGGGACAGGGGCCAGATACGCAGTATTTT.

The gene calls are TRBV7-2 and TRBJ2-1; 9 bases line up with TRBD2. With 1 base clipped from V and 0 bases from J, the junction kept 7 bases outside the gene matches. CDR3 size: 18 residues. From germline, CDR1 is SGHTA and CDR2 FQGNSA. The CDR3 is CASSLEAAGGFSYNEQFF. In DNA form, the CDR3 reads TGTGCCAGCAGCTTAGAGGCAGCGGGGGGTTTCTCCTACAATGAGCAGTTCTTC.

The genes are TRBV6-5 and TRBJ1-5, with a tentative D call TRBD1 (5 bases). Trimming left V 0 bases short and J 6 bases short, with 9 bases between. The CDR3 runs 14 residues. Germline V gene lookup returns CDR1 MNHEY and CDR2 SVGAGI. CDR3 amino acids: CASSYSWGSQPQHF. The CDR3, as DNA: TGTGCCAGCAGTTACTCCTGGGGCTCTCAGCCCCAGCATTTT.

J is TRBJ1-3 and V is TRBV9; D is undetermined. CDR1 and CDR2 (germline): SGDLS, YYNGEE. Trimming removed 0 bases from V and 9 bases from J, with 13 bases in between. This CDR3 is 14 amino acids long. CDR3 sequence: CASSVAKERGTIYF. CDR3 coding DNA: TGTGCCAGCAGCGTAGCAAAGGAACGGGGCACCATATATTTT.

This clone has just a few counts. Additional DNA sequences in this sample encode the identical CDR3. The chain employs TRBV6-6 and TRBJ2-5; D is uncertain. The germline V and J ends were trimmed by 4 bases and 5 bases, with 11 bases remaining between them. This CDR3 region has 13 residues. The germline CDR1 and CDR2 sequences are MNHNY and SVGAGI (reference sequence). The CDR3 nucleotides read TGTGCCAGCAGTTCCCCGGTCGCCGAGACCCAGTACTTC. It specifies CASSSPVAETQYF.

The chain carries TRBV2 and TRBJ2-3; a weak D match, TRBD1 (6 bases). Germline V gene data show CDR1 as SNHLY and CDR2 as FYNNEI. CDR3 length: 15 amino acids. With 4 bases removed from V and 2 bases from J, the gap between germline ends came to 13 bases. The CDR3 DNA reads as TGTGCCAGCAGTGTAGGGGGTTTGGACACAGATACGCAGTATTTT. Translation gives CASSVGGLDTDTQYF.

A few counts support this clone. CDR3 in DNA: TGTGCCAGCAGCTCCCTTCCGGGACAGGGGGAGAGACTGTTTTTT. It yields the protein CASSSLPGQGERLFF. The chain recombines TRBV7-2 with TRBJ1-4; 11 nucleotides align to TRBD1. CDR1 and CDR2 from the germline V gene are SGHTA and FQGNSA. The CDR3 covers 15 residues. Trimming at V came to 4 bases and at J to 13 bases, leaving 11 bases not matched to a gene.

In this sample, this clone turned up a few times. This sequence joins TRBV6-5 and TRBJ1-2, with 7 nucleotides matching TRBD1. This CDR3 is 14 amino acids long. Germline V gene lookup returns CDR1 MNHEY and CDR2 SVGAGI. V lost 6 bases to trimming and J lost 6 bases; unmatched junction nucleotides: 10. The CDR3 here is CASRKDRLMDGYTF. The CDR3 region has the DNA TGTGCCAGCAGGAAGGACAGGTTAATGGATGGCTACACCTTC.

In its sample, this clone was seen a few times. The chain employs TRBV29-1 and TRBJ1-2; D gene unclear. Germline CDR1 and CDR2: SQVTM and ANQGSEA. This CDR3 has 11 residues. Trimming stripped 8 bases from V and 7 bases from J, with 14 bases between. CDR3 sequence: CSSLQEAGYTF. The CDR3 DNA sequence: TGCAGCTCACTCCAGGAGGCTGGCTACACCTTC.

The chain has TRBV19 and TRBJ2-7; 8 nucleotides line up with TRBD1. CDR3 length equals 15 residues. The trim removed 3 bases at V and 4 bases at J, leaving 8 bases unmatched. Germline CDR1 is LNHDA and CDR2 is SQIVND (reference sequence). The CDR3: CASSIVGQGLYEQYF. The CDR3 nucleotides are TGTGCCAGTAGTATCGTCGGACAGGGTTTGTACGAGCAGTACTTC. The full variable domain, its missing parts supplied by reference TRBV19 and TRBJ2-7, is DGGITQSPKYLFRKEGQNVTLSCEQNLNHDAMYWYRQDPGQGLRLIYYSQIVNDFQKGDIAEGYSVSREKKESFPLTVTSAQKNPTAFYLCASSIVGQGLYEQYFGPGTRLTVT.

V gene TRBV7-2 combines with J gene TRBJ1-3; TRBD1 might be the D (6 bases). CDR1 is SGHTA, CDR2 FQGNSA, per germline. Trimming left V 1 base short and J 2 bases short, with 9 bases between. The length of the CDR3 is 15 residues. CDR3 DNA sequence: TGTGCCAGCAGCTTAGAAAACAGGGCTGGAAACACCATATATTTT. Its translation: CASSLENRAGNTIYF.